One sample yielded the 13 T cell receptor beta chains listed below, sequenced in a study of response to subunit inactivated influenza vaccine. TCRdb redid the calling of the RT-PCR reads with MiXCR, one entry per CDR3 protein. This table has approximately 700,000 distinct CDR3 sequences, 15% to 19% appearing once. Material: PBMCs from blood, obtained 11 to 12 days after vaccination. The receptors come from a man aged 45-65 years who received an inactivated influenza vaccine.

This clonotype turned up a few times. This chain links TRBV14 with TRBJ2-2; 8 bases are shared with TRBD1. The CDR3 contains 16 residues. In germline, CDR1 is SGHDN, CDR2 FVKESK. V lost 2 bases, J lost 0 bases, and 2 bases stayed unmatched. The CDR3 region has the DNA TGTGCCAGCAGCCAACCGGGACAGGCGAACACCGGGGAGCTGTTTTTT. It specifies CASSQPGQANTGELFF.

This clonotype has more than one count but fewer than ten. V is TRBV5-5 and J is TRBJ2-1, with D tentatively TRBD1 (5 bases). The CDR3 extends over 15 amino acids. The germline V and J ends were trimmed by 4 bases and 1 base, with 12 bases remaining between them. From germline, CDR1 is SGHKS and CDR2 YYEKEE (reference sequence). In DNA form, the CDR3 reads TGTGCCAGCAGCGTACACAGGAATTCCTACAATGAGCAGTTCTTC. Amino acid sequence: CASSVHRNSYNEQFF. Looking up the rest from reference TRBV5-5 and TRBJ2-1 gives the full variable domain: DAGVTQSPTHLIKTRGQQVTLRCSPISGHKSVSWYQQVLGQGPQFIFQYYEKEERGRGNFPDRFSARQFPNYSSELNVNALLLGDSALYLCASSVHRNSYNEQFFGPGTRLTVL.

This clonotype was counted only a few times. The chain is built from TRBV6-1 and TRBJ1-4, with D tentatively TRBD1 (5 bases). Trimming stripped 1 base from V and 4 bases from J, with 10 bases between. The CDR3 contains 15 residues. Germline V CDR1 and CDR2: MNHNS, SASEGT. Here the CDR3 reads CASSEVWGRNEKLFF. CDR3 in DNA: TGTGCCAGCAGTGAAGTGTGGGGCCGTAATGAAAAACTGTTTTTT.

This clonotype was detected a few times. CDR3 amino acids: CASSFSGGVEEQFF. The DNA for the CDR3 is TGTGCCAGCAGCTTCAGCGGGGGGGTGGAAGAGCAGTTCTTC. V usage is TRBV7-2 and J usage is TRBJ2-1; 10 bases align to TRBD2. This CDR3 contains 14 residues. Germline V gene lookup returns CDR1 SGHTA and CDR2 FQGNSA. The junction had 6 bases not matched to a gene; V was cut back by 3 bases and J by 10 bases.

J is TRBJ2-3 and V is TRBV30; 12 bases match TRBD2. This CDR3 contains 16 residues. With 0 bases clipped from V and 6 bases from J, the junction kept 7 bases outside the gene matches. Germline V gene lookup returns CDR1 GTSNPN and CDR2 SVGIG (reference sequence). DNA for the CDR3: TGTGCCTGGAGTGTAGGCCTAGCGGGGGGGGGTGATACGCAGTATTTT. Residues: CAWSVGLAGGGDTQYF.

This clonotype occurred a few times. The V and J genes are TRBV6-1 and TRBJ2-7; 7 bases are a match to TRBD2. The V and J ends lost 5 bases and 3 bases, in that order; junction bases with no gene match: 7. This CDR3 is built from 14 residues. Germline loops: CDR1 MNHNS, CDR2 SASEGT. As DNA, the CDR3 is TGTGCCAGCAGTACACGTATAGCGGGCTACGAGCAGTACTTC. Translated, it gives CASSTRIAGYEQYF.

The J gene is TRBJ2-1, the V gene TRBV14; 9 nucleotides align to TRBD2. The germline CDR1 and CDR2 sequences are SGHDN and FVKESK. The CDR3 has 16 amino acids. J was trimmed by 3 bases and V by 3 bases; bases with no gene match: 6. The CDR3: CASSHRSSGDYNEQFF. As DNA, the CDR3 is TGTGCCAGCAGCCATCGATCTAGCGGGGACTACAATGAGCAGTTCTTC.

The chain is built from TRBV5-1 and TRBJ2-3, with TRBD2 as a possible D gene (6 bases). Trimming shortened V by 6 bases and J by 0 bases, and 14 bases separated the two germline ends. Germline lookup yields CDR1 SGHRS and CDR2 YFSETQ. The CDR3 has 15 residues. The CDR3 DNA reads as TGCGCCAGCACGGCGGGGAACCCTAGCACAGATACGCAGTATTTT. It specifies CASTAGNPSTDTQYF.

DNA of the CDR3: TGTGCCAGCAGCTCGGGACCCTTCACCGGGACAGGGTTCTACGAGCAGTACTTC. Its protein is CASSSGPFTGTGFYEQYF. V usage is TRBV7-6 and J usage is TRBJ2-7; 9 bases map to TRBD1. The CDR3 covers 18 residues. CDR1 is SGHVS and CDR2 is FNYEAQ in the germline V gene. The V gene end was trimmed by 4 bases and the J gene end by 3 bases; junction bases not matched to a gene: 16.

The V and J genes are TRBV10-3 and TRBJ2-1, with D possibly TRBD2 on 6 matching bases. Between the trimmed V and J ends, which lost 0 bases and 7 bases, there was a span of 13 bases. The CDR3 is 15 amino acids. Germline CDR1 reads ENHRY; CDR2 reads SYGVKD. CDR3 in DNA: TGTGCCATCAGTGAGTCGCTTTGGGACTCAAATGAGCAGTTCTTC. Its protein product is CAISESLWDSNEQFF.

The chain uses TRBV6-1 and TRBJ1-2, with a possible D match to TRBD1 (5 bases). Trimming removed 6 bases from V and 6 bases from J, with 14 bases in between. The CDR3 has 13 residues. Germline CDR1 MNHNS, CDR2 SASEGT. CDR3 residues: CASSLGRVHGYTF. The CDR3 nucleotides read TGTGCCAGCAGCCTGGGACGGGTACATGGCTACACCTTC.

V usage is TRBV5-5 and J usage is TRBJ2-2, with 8 bases aligning to TRBD2. Germline lookup yields CDR1 SGHKS and CDR2 YYEKEE (reference sequence). The CDR3 totals 16 residues. J gave up 3 bases and V 3 bases, and 7 bases lay outside the gene matches. The CDR3 loop reads CASSWSGGGDTGELFF. The CDR3 nucleotides are TGTGCCAGCAGCTGGTCCGGGGGGGGCGACACCGGGGAGCTGTTTTTT.

This clonotype was found a few times. This sequence joins TRBV9 and TRBJ2-5; 8 nucleotides align to TRBD2. Germline-derived CDR1 and CDR2 are SGDLS and YYNGEE. J gave up 2 bases and V 0 bases, and 3 bases lay outside the gene matches. The CDR3 covers 15 residues. The CDR3 here is CASSVAAGVQETQYF. Here the CDR3 DNA reads TGTGCCAGCAGCGTAGCAGCGGGAGTTCAAGAGACCCAGTACTTC.